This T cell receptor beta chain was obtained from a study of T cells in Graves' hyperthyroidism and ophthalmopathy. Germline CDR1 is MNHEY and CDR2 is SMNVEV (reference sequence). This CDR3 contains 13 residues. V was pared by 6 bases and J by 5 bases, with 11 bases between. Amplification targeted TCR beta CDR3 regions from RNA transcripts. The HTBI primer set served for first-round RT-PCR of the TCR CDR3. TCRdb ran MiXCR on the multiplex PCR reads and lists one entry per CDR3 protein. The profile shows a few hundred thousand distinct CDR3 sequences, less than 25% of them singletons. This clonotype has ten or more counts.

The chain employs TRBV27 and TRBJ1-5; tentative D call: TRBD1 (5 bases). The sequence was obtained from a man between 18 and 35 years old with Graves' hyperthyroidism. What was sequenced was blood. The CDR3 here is CASSLGTDQPQHF. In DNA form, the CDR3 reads TGTGCCAGCAGCCTAGGGACCGATCAGCCCCAGCATTTT.